These T cell receptor beta chains were read from a single sample in a study of blood T cell repertoires in COVID-19. This table comes from immunoSEQ multiplex PCR, and its TCRdb copy is limited to in-frame clones, with some not included. The sample includes tens of thousands of clones, over 75% of them seen just once. The sequencing sample was made of peripheral blood. Receptors were obtained from a man aged 55 to 69 with active COVID-19. Both conserved end residues are part of each CDR3. A D gene is named only where the DNA matches it firmly. Not all rows give a size; the values are once, few, many and, for expanded clones, a class.

v_gene	j_gene	d_gene	abundance	CDR3aa	CDR3nt
TRBV3-1/TRBV3-2	TRBJ2-3	-	-	CASSLTDTQYF	TGTGCCAGCAGTCTCACAGATACGCAGTATTTT
TRBV7-6	TRBJ1-5	-	few	CASSPGNSPTQHF	TGTGCCAGCAGCCCCGGGAACTCTCCTACCCAGCATTTT
TRBV19	TRBJ2-1	TRBD2	-	CASSRERLAGVDEQFF	TGTGCCAGTAGTAGAGAGAGACTAGCGGGAGTTGATGAGCAGTTCTTC
TRBV5-4	TRBJ1-6	-	-	CASSLDGGPNSPLHF	TGTGCCAGCAGCTTGGACGGGGGGCCCAATTCACCCCTCCACTTT
TRBV30	TRBJ1-6	TRBD1	medium-sized	CAWSAGQDNSPLHF	TGTGCCTGGAGTGCGGGACAGGATAATTCACCCCTCCACTTT
TRBV11-2	TRBJ2-1	-	once	CASSPRGARYSDYNEQFF	TGTGCCAGCAGCCCCCGGGGGGCGCGATACAGCGACTACAATGAGCAGTTCTTC
TRBV19	TRBJ2-5	TRBD2	once	CASSAGVGFQETQYF	TGTGCCAGTAGTGCGGGAGTTGGCTTCCAAGAGACCCAGTACTTC
TRBV7-2	TRBJ1-2	TRBD1	-	CASSQDRGNYGYTF	TGTGCCAGCAGCCAAGACAGGGGTAACTATGGCTACACCTTC
TRBV2	TRBJ1-3	TRBD1	-	CASSPRTGTSGNTIYF	TGTGCCAGCAGCCCTCGGACAGGAACGTCTGGAAACACCATATATTTT
TRBV11-2	TRBJ1-6	-	few	CASSLVPRSSYNSPLHF	TGTGCCAGCAGCTTAGTCCCGCGGAGCTCCTATAATTCACCCCTCCACTTT
TRBV20-1	TRBJ2-7	TRBD1	-	CSVLRGYEQYF	TGCAGTGTACTCAGGGGGTACGAGCAGTACTTC
TRBV6-6	TRBJ2-1	-	-	CASSQDSSVNEQFF	TGTGCCAGCAGCCAGGATTCGTCTGTAAATGAGCAGTTCTTC
TRBV7-9	TRBJ1-1	-	-	CASSGYGLGMNTEAFF	TGTGCCAGTTCGGGGTATGGACTTGGGATGAACACTGAAGCTTTCTTT
TRBV7-2	TRBJ2-7	TRBD2	-	CASRPGTSGSYEQYF	TGTGCCAGCAGACCAGGGACTAGCGGGAGTTACGAGCAGTACTTC
TRBV6-5	TRBJ1-1	-	-	CASRNGGGHTEAFF	TGTGCCAGCCGAAATGGGGGGGGCCACACTGAAGCTTTCTTT
TRBV6-5	TRBJ2-7	-	-	CASSSTGIGEQYF	TGTGCCAGCAGTTCGACAGGTATTGGCGAGCAGTACTTC
TRBV19	TRBJ1-1	TRBD1	-	CASSTLTGTGNTEAFF	TGTGCCAGTAGTACCTTAACCGGGACAGGGAACACTGAAGCTTTCTTT
TRBV10-3	TRBJ1-5	TRBD1	few	CAISESRTDRGQPQHF	TGTGCCATCAGTGAGTCGAGGACCGACAGGGGCCAGCCCCAGCATTTT
TRBV5-1	TRBJ2-5	TRBD1	-	CASRLQGGIETQYF	TGCGCCAGCAGGTTACAGGGGGGAATAGAGACCCAGTACTTC
TRBV18	TRBJ2-1	TRBD1	-	CASSLQGAPYNEQFF	TGTGCCAGCTCACTCCAGGGGGCGCCCTACAATGAGCAGTTCTTC
TRBV4-2	TRBJ2-7	-	-	CASSQRGTTSYEQYF	TGTGCCAGCAGCCAGCGAGGTACTACCTCCTACGAGCAGTACTTC
TRBV19	TRBJ2-7	TRBD2	-	CASSPGWGGGYEQYF	TGTGCCAGTAGCCCCGGGTGGGGCGGGGGGTACGAGCAGTACTTC
TRBV7-2	TRBJ1-2	TRBD1	-	CASNHRTGVNYGYTF	TGTGCCAGCAACCACCGGACAGGGGTTAACTATGGCTACACCTTC
TRBV9	TRBJ2-7	TRBD1	-	CASSPGQGVLYEQYF	TGTGCCAGCAGCCCGGGACAGGGGGTTTTATACGAGCAGTACTTC
TRBV9	TRBJ2-2	-	-	CASSVDRGTGELFF	TGTGCCAGCAGCGTAGACAGAGGGACCGGGGAGCTGTTTTTT
TRBV19	TRBJ1-3	TRBD1	few	CASSTDRGRNTIYF	TGTGCCAGTAGTACGGACAGGGGAAGAAACACCATATATTTT
TRBV7-9	TRBJ2-1	TRBD2	-	CASSSPLAGVGNEQFF	TGTGCCAGCAGCTCCCCCCTAGCGGGAGTTGGCAATGAGCAGTTCTTC
TRBV18	TRBJ2-2	-	-	CASSDPGTPSNTGELFF	TGTGCCAGCTCAGACCCCGGGACACCTTCGAACACCGGGGAGCTGTTTTTT
TRBV18	TRBJ2-7	-	-	CASSPSGSEQYF	TGTGCCAGCTCACCTTCGGGAAGCGAGCAGTACTTC
TRBV6-2/TRBV6-3	TRBJ2-7	-	-	CASSLGGVIEQYF	TGTGCCAGCAGTTTGGGGGGAGTTATCGAGCAGTACTTC
TRBV5-6	TRBJ2-1	-	-	CASSTGLNNEQFF	TGTGCCAGCAGCACCGGACTGAACAATGAGCAGTTCTTC
TRBV9	TRBJ2-1	TRBD2	-	CASSPGLAGAGEQFF	TGTGCCAGCAGCCCGGGACTAGCGGGAGCAGGGGAGCAGTTCTTC
TRBV6-6	TRBJ2-7	-	-	CASSPGWRGSPDEQYF	TGTGCCAGCAGTCCGGGGTGGAGGGGCTCCCCCGACGAGCAGTACTTC
TRBV9	TRBJ1-6	TRBD1	-	CASSVGTGNNSPLHF	TGTGCCAGCAGCGTAGGGACAGGGAATAATTCACCCCTCCACTTT